Listed below are T cell receptor beta chains from one sample, sequenced in a study of response to subunit inactivated influenza vaccine. TCRdb fed the RT-PCR reads into MiXCR, producing one record per CDR3 protein. The sample records 530,000 or so distinct CDR3 sequences, approximately 14% being singletons. The source was PBMCs from blood, collected approximately 13 days after vaccination. The receptors derive from a middle-aged man who received an inactivated influenza vaccine. Both conserved end residues are part of each CDR3. Each record gives: clone size, V gene, D gene, J gene, CDR3 DNA, CDR3 protein. A D gene is named only where the DNA matches it firmly. The listing skips clone size in some rows; elsewhere it reads once, few, many or a size class.

>few|TRBV7-9|.|TRBJ2-2
TGTGCCAGCACCACCTACAGGGATATCAGGGAGCTGTTTTTT
CASTTYRDIRELFF
>few|TRBV12-3/TRBV12-4|TRBD2|TRBJ2-2
TGTGCCAGCAGTTATGGGACTAGCGGGCGGAACACCGGGGAGCTGTTTTTT
CASSYGTSGRNTGELFF
>.|TRBV15|.|TRBJ2-3
TGTGCCACCAGCAGAACGCCGGGGTGGCGCTCAGGAGATACGCAGTATTTT
CATSRTPGWRSGDTQYF
>few|TRBV4-2|TRBD2|TRBJ2-1
TGTGCCAGCAGCCCTACGACTAGCGGGGTTATAGGCAATGAGCAGTTCTTC
CASSPTTSGVIGNEQFF
>.|TRBV7-9|.|TRBJ2-7
TGTGCCAGCAGCTTAGCAGAGGGCCACGAGCAGTACTTC
CASSLAEGHEQYF
>.|TRBV15|.|TRBJ1-1
TGTGCCACCAGCAGAGATGGGGGGAACACTGAAGCTTTCTTT
CATSRDGGNTEAFF
>few|TRBV4-3|.|TRBJ2-4
TGCGCCAGCAGCCAAGACCGGGTGAGCTCCATTCAGTACTTC
CASSQDRVSSIQYF
>.|TRBV7-9|TRBD2|TRBJ2-1
TGTGCCAGCAGCTCCTCGAAATATAGCGGGAGGGAGAATGAGCAGTTCTTC
CASSSSKYSGRENEQFF
>few|TRBV6-5|.|TRBJ2-7
TGTGCCAGCAGTTACTCGTACCGTCAAATTGCAAACGAGCAGTACTTC
CASSYSYRQIANEQYF
>few|TRBV6-1|.|TRBJ1-1
TGTGCCAGCAGTGGTCCGGTGAACACTGAAGCTTTCTTT
CASSGPVNTEAFF
>.|TRBV29-1|.|TRBJ2-3
TGCAGCGTTGTACTTCGGACAGAAACACTCACAGATACGCAGTATTTT
CSVVLRTETLTDTQYF
>few|TRBV7-2|.|TRBJ2-5
TGTGCCAGCAGCTTTCACCAGTCTCGGTTGGAGACCCAGTACTTC
CASSFHQSRLETQYF
>.|TRBV7-8|.|TRBJ2-1
TGTGCCAGCAGCTTAGGAGATGGGGGGGGGCCGGGAAATGAGCAGTTCTTC
CASSLGDGGGPGNEQFF
>.|TRBV5-1|TRBD2|TRBJ2-1
TGCGCCAGCAGCCGAATTGTGACTAGCGGGGCTAATGAGCAGTTCTTC
CASSRIVTSGANEQFF
>.|TRBV18|TRBD1|TRBJ2-7
TGTGCCAGCTCACCAGGGACAGGGGCCCCCGAGTACTTC
CASSPGTGAPEYF
>many|TRBV12-3/TRBV12-4|.|TRBJ1-4
TGTGCCAGCAGTCAACAGGTGTCTCGTGAAAAACTGTTTTTT
CASSQQVSREKLFF
>few|TRBV12-3/TRBV12-4|.|TRBJ1-1
TGTGCCAGCGGCCGTGGGAACACTGAAGCTTTCTTT
CASGRGNTEAFF
>few|TRBV7-6|.|TRBJ1-1
TGTGCCAGCGCCGGAGGAGGGCACACTGAAGCTTTCTTT
CASAGGGHTEAFF
>few|TRBV7-2|.|TRBJ2-2
TGTGCCAGCAGCCTGAACTCGAACACCGGGGAGCTGTTTTTT
CASSLNSNTGELFF
>.|TRBV12-3/TRBV12-4|.|TRBJ2-1
TGTGCCAGCAGTTTGTGGCACGCTGGAAATGAGCAGTTCTTC
CASSLWHAGNEQFF
>.|TRBV4-2|TRBD1|TRBJ1-1
TGTGCCAGCAGCCAAGATTTAACAAGGACAGGGGTTTCTGAAGCTTTCTTT
CASSQDLTRTGVSEAFF
>.|TRBV19|.|TRBJ1-5
TGTGCCAGTAAGACGGACGGAAATAGCAATCAGCCCCAGCATTTT
CASKTDGNSNQPQHF
>.|TRBV4-3|.|TRBJ1-6
TGCGCCAGCAGCCAAGTTGGGCCGGGGTTGCGGCCCCTCCACTTT
CASSQVGPGLRPLHF
>.|TRBV5-1|.|TRBJ2-7
TGCGCCAGCAGCTTGGAGGCACGTTCGGGACGGTGGATCTCCTACGAGCAGTACTTC
CASSLEARSGRWISYEQYF
>.|TRBV11-2|.|TRBJ2-6
TGTGCCAGCAGCTTCCCCCTCTCCGGACAAAACTCTGGGGCCAACGTCCTGACTTTC
CASSFPLSGQNSGANVLTF
>few|TRBV20-1|TRBD2|TRBJ2-3
TGCAGTGCTAGAGCCCCACTAGCGGAAAACACAGATACGCAGTATTTT
CSARAPLAENTDTQYF
>few|TRBV12-3/TRBV12-4|.|TRBJ2-2
TGTGCCAGCAGTTTCATGGACATCGGGGAGCTGTTTTTT
CASSFMDIGELFF
>few|TRBV5-6|.|TRBJ1-1
TGTGCCAGCAGCTCTGACCAGGGATACACTGAAGCTTTCTTT
CASSSDQGYTEAFF
>few|TRBV4-1|.|TRBJ1-1
TGCGCCAGCAGCCAAGATTTTCGGCCGGGAGGGGCTTTCTTT
CASSQDFRPGGAFF
>few|TRBV29-1|TRBD2|TRBJ2-1
TGCAGCGTTGAGGGCGGGCTAGCGGGGGTTTATTACAATGAGCAGTTCTTC
CSVEGGLAGVYYNEQFF
>.|TRBV5-1|TRBD2|TRBJ2-1
TGCGCCAGCAGCTGGGGGACTAGCGGGGGGTTTGATGAGCAGTTCTTC
CASSWGTSGGFDEQFF
>few|TRBV18|.|TRBJ1-2
TGTGCCAGCTCACCCAATGGACGGGGTATGGGCTACACCTTC
CASSPNGRGMGYTF
>few|TRBV6-1|.|TRBJ1-2
TGTGCCAGCGGGGGGGGGAAACACTATGGCTACACCTTC
CASGGGKHYGYTF
>.|TRBV5-6|.|TRBJ1-4
TGTGCCAGCAGCTTACAGGGTGGGGAGGAAAAACTGTTTTTT
CASSLQGGEEKLFF
>few|TRBV2|.|TRBJ1-1
TGTGCCAGCAGGCATAGTCCTTCAACTGAAGCTTTCTTT
CASRHSPSTEAFF
>.|TRBV4-1|TRBD1|TRBJ1-6
TGCGCCAGCAGCCGGGCCTTGGGGGGACAGAATTCACCCCTCCACTTT
CASSRALGGQNSPLHF
>few|TRBV24-1|.|TRBJ2-5
TGTGCCACCAGGTCGTCGGGGTTTGGGGGAAATGGGGAGACCCAGTACTTC
CATRSSGFGGNGETQYF
>few|TRBV2|.|TRBJ2-2
TGTGCCAGTTCAGGGTTCGGGGAGCTGTTTTTT
CASSGFGELFF
>.|TRBV20-1|TRBD1|TRBJ2-3
TGCAGTGCAGACTCGACAGGGGGCGGTTCAGATACGCAGTATTTT
CSADSTGGGSDTQYF
>few|TRBV6-2/TRBV6-3|TRBD1|TRBJ2-2
TGTGCCAGCAGGGCGACAGGGGGCCACACCGGGGAGCTGTTTTTT
CASRATGGHTGELFF
>few|TRBV23-1|TRBD1|TRBJ1-1
TGCGCCAGCAGTCATGGCAGGGGGATCACTGAAGCTTTCTTT
CASSHGRGITEAFF